These 29 T cell receptor beta chains came from one sample sequenced in a study of cytomegalovirus exposure and HLA in healthy donors. It was with 60 Vbeta and 13 Jbeta primers that the PCR ran. Here immunoSEQ multiplex PCR was the method, and the copy in TCRdb shows in-frame clones only, minus some. The repertoire holds fewer than 80,000 clones, with about 70% as singletons. Sequencing input: PBMCs. The receptors were sampled from a man between 18 and 35 years old in good health and CMV-seronegative.

This chain joins TRBV5-1 and TRBJ1-1; tentative D call: TRBD1 (5 bases). Trimming cost V 0 bases and J 4 bases, with 10 bases left between them. The CDR3 is 14 residues long. Germline V gives CDR1 SGHRS, CDR2 YFSETQ. The CDR3 spells CASSLAGRGTEAFF. In DNA, the CDR3 is TGCGCCAGCAGCTTGGCTGGGAGGGGCACTGAAGCTTTCTTT.

The chain is built from TRBV9 and TRBJ1-2; D may be TRBD1 (5 bases). The V and J ends lost 3 bases and 4 bases respectively, with 19 bases between them. Germline CDR1 is SGDLS and CDR2 is YYNGEE. The CDR3 runs to 16 residues. The CDR3 DNA reads TGTGCCAGCAGCGCAATGGGCAGGGCGGGGGTCTATGGCTACACCTTC. Translating gives CASSAMGRAGVYGYTF.

This clone was observed a single time. This chain links TRBV10-3 with TRBJ2-3, with 10 bases matching TRBD2. Germline CDR1 and CDR2: ENHRY and SYGVKD. The ends lost 0 bases at V and 2 bases at J; junction bases unmatched: 5. CDR3 length: 17 amino acids. In nucleotides, the CDR3 is TGTGCCATCAGTGAGTCGAGTAGCGGGGGGATCACAGATACGCAGTATTTT. This encodes CAISESSSGGITDTQYF.

The rearrangement joins TRBV29-1 to TRBJ2-1; TRBD2 matches at 7 bases. The CDR3 loop spans 14 amino acids. Germline V gene lookup returns CDR1 SQVTM and CDR2 ANQGSEA. J was trimmed by 9 bases and V by 6 bases; bases with no gene match: 14. CDR3 DNA: TGCAGCGTCTCGAAGGGAGGGGATCTCAGTGAGCAGTTCTTC. It specifies CSVSKGGDLSEQFF.

This chain joins TRBV5-6 and TRBJ2-2; a weak D match, TRBD2 (6 bases). The CDR3 has 15 residues. The germline V and J ends were trimmed by 0 bases and 5 bases, with 11 bases remaining between them. From germline, CDR1 is SGHDT and CDR2 YYEEEE. The CDR3 DNA is TGTGCCAGCAGCTTGGCGGGAGTAGGGACCGGGGAGCTGTTTTTT. It specifies CASSLAGVGTGELFF.

A single count supports this clone. This rearrangement joins TRBV6-5 to TRBJ1-2, with 9 bases fitting TRBD1. With V trimmed by 5 bases and J by 4 bases, 5 bases remained unmatched. The CDR3 has 14 residues. Germline values: CDR1 MNHEY, CDR2 SVGAGI. The CDR3 DNA reads TGTGCCAGCAGTAACAGGGGGCGCGGCTATGGCTACACCTTC. Its translation is CASSNRGRGYGYTF.

This chain joins TRBV21-1 and TRBJ2-7; whether TRBD1, the table's D call, matches the DNA was not checked. TRBV21-1 is flagged as a pseudogene. The CDR3 runs to 14 residues. The CDR3 is CASSSPGACYEQYV. CDR3 DNA sequence: TGTGCCAGCAGCTCACCAGGGGCTTGCTACGAGCAGTACGTC.

The chain combines TRBV5-1 with TRBJ2-2, with D perhaps TRBD2 (6 bases). V lost 0 bases and J lost 1, with 13 bases in between. Germline CDR1 is SGHRS and CDR2 is YFSETQ. CDR3 length equals 17 residues. This chain's CDR3 is CASSLGWGVKNTGELFF. For the CDR3, the DNA is TGCGCCAGCAGCTTGGGGTGGGGGGTCAAGAACACCGGGGAGCTGTTTTTT.

This clone was counted a few times. The genes are TRBV5-6 and TRBJ2-3; 8 bases map to TRBD2. The V and J ends lost 4 bases and 6 bases, in that order; junction bases with no gene match: 10. The CDR3 covers 15 residues. Germline loops: CDR1 SGHDT, CDR2 YYEEEE. For the CDR3, the DNA is TGTGCCAGCAGCCCCTTTGGCGGGGGGTGGGATACGCAGTATTTT. Translated, it gives CASSPFGGGWDTQYF.

In its sample, this clone was seen a few times. The rearrangement joins TRBV27 to TRBJ1-5; possible D gene TRBD1, 5 bases. Germline CDR1 MNHEY, CDR2 SMNVEV (reference sequence). This CDR3 spans 15 amino acids. V lost 1 base and J 2 bases, leaving 9 bases between the germline ends. For the CDR3, the DNA is TGTGCCAGCAGTTTATTGGGGGGACGCAATCAGCCCCAGCATTTT. It encodes CASSLLGGRNQPQHF.

The table lists this clone with a count of one. Additional DNA sequences in this sample encode the identical CDR3. The rearrangement uses TRBV4-1 and TRBJ2-3; 10 bases fit TRBD1. Germline values: CDR1 MGHRA, CDR2 YSYEKL. The junction had 7 bases not matched to a gene; V was cut back by 6 bases and J by 1 base. CDR3 length: 16 amino acids. The CDR3: CASSRTGTGGTDTQYF. The CDR3 DNA reads TGCGCCAGCAGTCGTACCGGGACAGGGGGCACAGATACGCAGTATTTT.

Note on this clone: Additional DNA sequences in this sample encode the identical CDR3. V and J are TRBV5-1 and TRBJ2-1; 9 bases agree with TRBD2. CDR3 length: 15 residues. Trimming at V came to 0 bases and at J to 4 bases, leaving 2 bases not matched to a gene. Germline V lookup: CDR1 SGHRS, CDR2 YFSETQ. The DNA for the CDR3 is TGCGCCAGCAGCTTGGGCGGGGGGGCATACAATGAGCAGTTCTTC. This codes for CASSLGGGAYNEQFF.

The V gene is TRBV14, the J gene TRBJ2-5; 9 nucleotides line up with TRBD1. The trim removed 1 base at V and 5 bases at J, leaving 5 bases unmatched. Germline assignment: CDR1 SGHDN and CDR2 FVKESK. The CDR3 loop spans 15 amino acids. The CDR3 coding sequence is TGTGCCAGCAGCCAAGCCGGGACAGGGCAGGAGACCCAGTACTTC. Its translation: CASSQAGTGQETQYF.

J is TRBJ2-3 and V is TRBV20-1; weak D call: TRBD2 (5 bases). The germline V gene has CDR1 DFQATT and CDR2 SNEGSKA (reference sequence). The V end lost 6 bases, the J end lost 6 bases, and 7 bases lay between the germline ends. The CDR3 sequence is 10 residues long. CDR3 DNA sequence: TGCAGTGCGGTAGCGGATACGCAGTATTTT. Amino acid sequence: CSAVADTQYF.

The chain employs TRBV5-4 and TRBJ1-3, with 9 bases identical to TRBD1. V lost 4 bases to trimming and J lost 7 bases; unmatched junction nucleotides: 6. Per germline, CDR1 SGHNT and CDR2 YYREEE (reference sequence). CDR3 length: 14 amino acids. The CDR3 DNA sequence: TGTGCCAGCAGCGGGACAGGGTTTAGTAACACCATATATTTT. Its protein is CASSGTGFSNTIYF.

This sequence joins TRBV4-2 and TRBJ2-1, with D possibly being TRBD2 (6 bases). The length of the CDR3 is 17 residues. Trimming cost V 4 bases and J 3 bases, with 19 bases left between them. Germline CDR1 LGHNA, CDR2 YNFKEQ. The CDR3 DNA is TGTGCCAGCAGCCCGGGGTTGGCTAGCGTCAACTACAATGAGCAGTTCTTC. Translating it yields CASSPGLASVNYNEQFF.

The rearrangement links TRBV5-4 to TRBJ1-2, with 9 positions matching TRBD1. The CDR3 covers 14 residues. CDR1 SGHNT and CDR2 YYREEE come from the germline V gene (reference sequence). Trimming cost V 4 bases and J 3 bases; bases outside gene matches: 4. The CDR3 bases are TGTGCCAGCAGCAGGGGACAGGGTGACTATGGCTACACCTTC. This encodes CASSRGQGDYGYTF.

CDR3 loop: CASMDQGYGYTF. As DNA, the CDR3 is TGTGCCAGTATGGACCAGGGCTATGGCTACACCTTC. This chain joins TRBV19 and TRBJ1-2, with D tentatively TRBD1 (5 bases). The CDR3 length is 12 residues. CDR1 LNHDA and CDR2 SQIVND come from the germline V gene (reference sequence). V dropped 7 bases and J dropped 4 bases, with 10 bases sitting between them. The full variable domain, with the rest looked up from reference TRBV19 and TRBJ1-2, is DGGITQSPKYLFRKEGQNVTLSCEQNLNHDAMYWYRQDPGQGLRLIYYSQIVNDFQKGDIAEGYSVSREKKESFPLTVTSAQKNPTAFYLCASMDQGYGYTFGSGTRLTVV.

V and J are TRBV5-1 and TRBJ2-3; D not resolved. Trimming pared 0 bases from V and 0 bases from J, leaving 8 bases between. This CDR3 spans 15 amino acids. The germline V gene has CDR1 SGHRS and CDR2 YFSETQ. CDR3 coding DNA: TGCGCCAGCAGCTTGGCCTTAGTTAGCACAGATACGCAGTATTTT. Its protein product is CASSLALVSTDTQYF.

The chain carries TRBV7-2 and TRBJ2-2; 7 nucleotides align to TRBD1. V lost 1 base, J lost 7 bases, and 9 bases stayed unmatched. Germline values: CDR1 SGHTA, CDR2 FQGNSA. The CDR3 has 16 residues. The CDR3 nucleotides are TGTGCCAGCAGCTTAGGTCCCAGACAGGGCGGCGGGGAGCTGTTTTTT. It encodes CASSLGPRQGGGELFF. Looking up the rest from reference TRBV7-2 and TRBJ2-2 gives the full variable domain: GAGVSQSPSNKVTEKGKDVELRCDPISGHTALYWYRQSLGQGLEFLIYFQGNSAPDKSGLPSDRFSAERTGGSVSTLTIQRTQQEDSAVYLCASSLGPRQGGGELFFGEGSRLTVL.

This chain links TRBV11-3 with TRBJ1-1; D is unresolved. Germline loops: CDR1 SGHNT, CDR2 YENEEA. The germline V and J ends were trimmed by 1 base and 1 base, with 10 bases remaining between them. The CDR3 length is 15 residues. The CDR3 region has the DNA TGTGCCAGCAGCTTAGGCGGGCAAGCGAACACTGAAGCTTTCTTT. Translated: CASSLGGQANTEAFF.

V and J are TRBV5-1 and TRBJ2-7, with 8 bases that match TRBD1. After removal of 3 bases from V and 0 bases from J, the junction contained 5 bases not matched to a gene. This CDR3 spans 15 amino acids. Germline lookup yields CDR1 SGHRS and CDR2 YFSETQ. CDR3 in DNA: TGCGCCAGCAGCTCCGGACAGGGTAACTCCTACGAGCAGTACGTC. Translation gives CASSSGQGNSYEQYV.

The chain combines TRBV6-6 with TRBJ2-5, with 8 bases lining up with TRBD1. The ends lost 0 bases at V and 0 bases at J; junction bases unmatched: 3. The CDR3 covers 16 residues. The V gene's germline CDR1 is MNHNY and CDR2 SVGAGI (reference sequence). The CDR3 sequence: CASSYSGTGNQETQYF. In DNA form, the CDR3 reads TGTGCCAGCAGTTACTCAGGGACAGGAAACCAAGAGACCCAGTACTTC.

In this sample, this clone turned up once. The rearrangement uses TRBV10-3 and TRBJ2-3; 13 bases align to TRBD2. The CDR3 is 16 residues long. Losses at the gene ends were 10 bases for V and 12 bases for J; bases not matched to a gene: 19. Germline CDR1 is ENHRY and CDR2 is SYGVKD. CDR3 in DNA: TGTGCCACTATGGAGACCGGGACTAGCGGGGAGTTAAGACAGTATTTT. Translated: CATMETGTSGELRQYF.

The V gene is TRBV27, the J gene TRBJ2-5; TRBD1 might be the D (6 bases). Germline values: CDR1 MNHEY, CDR2 SMNVEV (reference sequence). V dropped 6 bases and J dropped 5 bases, with 19 bases sitting between them. CDR3 length equals 15 residues. CDR3 in DNA: TGTGCCAGCAGATTGGCGGGTCTCCAGGGGGAGACCCAGTACTTC. Amino acids: CASRLAGLQGETQYF.

The chain recombines TRBV5-4 with TRBJ2-1; 7 nucleotides line up with TRBD2. Trimming removed 0 bases from V and 3 bases from J; junction bases left unmatched: 6. The CDR3 extends over 16 amino acids. The germline gives CDR1 SGHNT, CDR2 YYREEE (reference sequence). The CDR3 region has the DNA TGTGCCAGCAGCTTGGTAGGTAGCGGGCTCTACAATGAGCAGTTCTTC. It specifies CASSLVGSGLYNEQFF.

The rearrangement links TRBV9 to TRBJ2-2; 9 positions match TRBD1. The CDR3 is 16 residues long. With V trimmed by 4 bases and J by 1 base, 5 bases remained unmatched. CDR1 is SGDLS and CDR2 is YYNGEE in the germline V gene. The CDR3 region is CASSPGTGQNTGELFF. CDR3 in DNA: TGTGCCAGCAGCCCTGGGACAGGGCAGAACACCGGGGAGCTGTTTTTT.

The V gene is TRBV4-1, the J gene TRBJ1-4; TRBD1 aligns across 7 bases. The junction had 7 bases not matched to a gene; V was cut back by 1 base and J by 5 bases. The germline V gene encodes CDR1 MGHRA and CDR2 YSYEKL. The CDR3 length is 16 residues. The CDR3 spells CASSQGVGTENEKLFF. The DNA for the CDR3 is TGCGCCAGCAGCCAAGGGGTAGGGACAGAGAATGAAAAACTGTTTTTT.

The chain combines TRBV15 with TRBJ2-7, with a weak D call TRBD2 (5 bases). The V end was cut by 1 base, the J end by 1 base, with 11 bases between. Germline CDR1 LNHNV, CDR2 YYDKDF (reference sequence). This CDR3 is built from 15 residues. CDR3 nucleotides: TGTGCCACCAGCAGAGGGTCAGGAGGTTCCTACGAGCAGTACTTC. Encoded protein: CATSRGSGGSYEQYF.